Following are 30 T cell receptor beta chains from one sample sequenced in a study of PD-1 blockade in classical Hodgkin lymphoma. The time point denotes: cycle 4 day 1 (C4D1), after five to seven weeks of nivolumab. Exposure to brentuximab vedotin varied, and each patient had relapsed following autologous stem cell transplantation. Through magnetic negative selection, CD8+ T cells were separated from PBMCs that had been thawed. Repertoires were generated with immunoSEQ multiplex PCR, while TCRdb's copy carries only in-frame clones and drops some. Among about 10,000 clones listed, 65% to 75% were seen once. Here the sequenced sample was CD8+ T cells from blood, taken before the fourth cycle of nivolumab. These receptors were collected from a human donor with classical Hodgkin lymphoma.

This clone was observed once. The chain carries TRBV9 and TRBJ2-1; D may be TRBD1 (6 bases). CDR1 is SGDLS, CDR2 YYNGEE, per germline. The CDR3 runs to 15 residues. The ends were cut back, 0 bases at V and 5 bases at J, with 12 bases in the middle. Written as DNA, the CDR3 is TGTGCCAGCAGCGTAGGCCAGGGGATACACAATGAGCAGTTCTTC. This codes for CASSVGQGIHNEQFF.

V is TRBV27 and J is TRBJ1-1, with D hard to call. Germline V gene data show CDR1 as MNHEY and CDR2 as SMNVEV (reference sequence). Trimming took 0 bases from V and 1 from J, leaving 3 bases between them. This CDR3 is built from 13 residues. The DNA for the CDR3 is TGTGCCAGCAGTTTATCTCCGAACACTGAAGCTTTCTTT. It yields the protein CASSLSPNTEAFF.

This clone was recorded only once. V is TRBV28 and J is TRBJ2-5, with D possibly being TRBD1 or TRBD2 (6 bases each). This CDR3 is built from 14 residues. V lost 6 bases, J lost 7 bases, and 18 bases lay in between. Germline CDR1 is MDHEN and CDR2 is SYDVKM. The CDR3 DNA reads TGTGCCAGCAGGACCCACGGGGGCCGGCTGACCCAGTACTTC. Translation gives CASRTHGGRLTQYF.

J is TRBJ1-1 and V is TRBV10-2; no definite D call. This CDR3 has 13 amino acids. Between the trimmed V and J ends, which lost 3 bases and 3 bases, there was a span of 8 bases. CDR1 and CDR2 (germline): WSHSY, SAAADI. In nucleotides, the CDR3 is TGCGCCAGCAGTGAAGAGCGGTACACTGAAGCTTTCTTT. Amino acids: CASSEERYTEAFF.

The chain couples TRBV29-1 to TRBJ1-1; 7 nucleotides match TRBD1. Germline-derived CDR1 and CDR2 are SQVTM and ANQGSEA. The CDR3 has 15 residues. V lost 6 bases, J lost 3 bases, and 13 bases stayed unmatched. The CDR3 region has the DNA TGCAGCGTCCCCGGGATCTCAGGGGGGCACACTGAAGCTTTCTTT. It encodes CSVPGISGGHTEAFF. Together with reference TRBV29-1 and TRBJ1-1, the CDR3 gives the full variable domain: SAVISQKPSRDICQRGTSLTIQCQVDSQVTMMFWYRQQPGQSLTLIATANQGSEATYESGFVIDKFPISRPNLTFSTLTVSNMSPEDSSIYLCSVPGISGGHTEAFFGQGTRLTVV.

The chain employs TRBV9 and TRBJ2-1; D perhaps matches TRBD2 (6 bases). Germline V CDR1 and CDR2: SGDLS, YYNGEE. This CDR3 is built from 14 residues. V lost 3 bases to trimming and J lost 3 bases, with 10 bases between them. This CDR3 reads CASSGRDFYNEQFF. The CDR3 nucleotides are TGTGCCAGCAGCGGCCGGGACTTCTACAATGAGCAGTTCTTC.

The rearrangement links TRBV2 to TRBJ2-7, with 9 bases fitting TRBD1. The V gene's germline CDR1 is SNHLY and CDR2 FYNNEI. The CDR3 is made up of 16 amino acids. With 5 bases clipped from V and 5 bases from J, the junction kept 13 bases outside the gene matches. CDR3 protein: CASSFSETGGVHEQYF. DNA for the CDR3: TGTGCCAGCAGTTTCTCGGAGACAGGGGGTGTCCACGAGCAGTACTTC.

The V gene is TRBV19, the J gene TRBJ2-7; D not certain. The germline gives CDR1 LNHDA, CDR2 SQIVND (reference sequence). The CDR3 covers 12 residues. Between the trimmed V and J ends, which lost 0 bases and 3 bases, there was a span of 3 bases. The CDR3 sequence: CASSIDHYEQYF. CDR3 DNA sequence: TGTGCCAGTAGTATAGACCACTACGAGCAGTACTTC. Full variable domain (remainder filled in from reference TRBV19 and TRBJ2-7): DGGITQSPKYLFRKEGQNVTLSCEQNLNHDAMYWYRQDPGQGLRLIYYSQIVNDFQKGDIAEGYSVSREKKESFPLTVTSAQKNPTAFYLCASSIDHYEQYFGPGTRLTVT.

V gene TRBV11-2 combines with J gene TRBJ2-5; D remains unclear. The DNA end lines up better with TRBJ2-7; the J call may be wrong. The V gene's germline CDR1 is SGHAT and CDR2 FQNNGV. The CDR3 extends over 14 amino acids. CDR3 amino acids: CASSLAGASYEQYF. CDR3 DNA sequence: TGTGCCAGCAGCTTAGCAGGAGCCTCCTACGAGCAGTACTTC.

This clone has a handful of counts. This sequence joins TRBV28 and TRBJ1-1; TRBD1 aligns across 8 bases. V lost 6 bases and J lost 3; bases outside the gene matches: 9. The germline V gene has CDR1 MDHEN and CDR2 SYDVKM. CDR3 length equals 15 residues. The CDR3 DNA sequence: TGTGCCAGCAGATACTCCGGGACAGGCTACACTGAAGCTTTCTTT. The encoded protein is CASRYSGTGYTEAFF.

The chain links TRBV29-1 to TRBJ2-3; 14 bases align to TRBD2. V dropped 6 bases and J dropped 5; count of bases not matched to a gene: 10. This CDR3 contains 16 residues. In germline, CDR1 is SQVTM, CDR2 ANQGSEA. The CDR3 nucleotides are TGCAGCGTCCGAGGACTAGCGGGAGGCCCAGGAGATACGCAGTATTTT. This encodes CSVRGLAGGPGDTQYF.

This chain joins TRBV6-5 and TRBJ2-7, with 7 bases that match TRBD2. The CDR3 totals 13 residues. The germline V gene has CDR1 MNHEY and CDR2 SVGAGI. V lost 4 bases, J lost 8 bases, and 8 bases stayed unmatched. The CDR3 sequence: CASSWLAVMQQYF. The CDR3 DNA reads as TGTGCCAGCAGTTGGCTAGCGGTTATGCAGCAGTACTTC.

The rearrangement uses TRBV4-2 and TRBJ1-6, with unresolved D. V was shortened by 6 bases and J by 3 bases, with 12 bases between the two germline ends. CDR1 is LGHNA and CDR2 is YNFKEQ in the germline V gene. This CDR3 comprises 15 residues. This CDR3 reads CASSPGRLYNSPLHF. DNA of the CDR3: TGTGCCAGCAGTCCTGGACGCCTCTATAATTCACCCCTCCACTTT.

The chain recombines TRBV7-9 with TRBJ2-1; D might be TRBD2 (5 bases). Trimming took 11 bases from V and 4 from J, leaving 9 bases between them. The CDR3 is 11 residues long. CDR1 is SEHNR and CDR2 is FQNEAQ in the germline V gene (reference sequence). In DNA, the CDR3 is TGTGCCCCCGGGGAATACAATGAGCAGTTCTTC. It encodes CAPGEYNEQFF.

The V gene is TRBV28, the J gene TRBJ2-3; 9 nucleotides match TRBD2. Germline loops: CDR1 MDHEN, CDR2 SYDVKM. CDR3 size: 16 residues. Losses at the gene ends were 3 bases for V and 2 bases for J; bases not matched to a gene: 6. The CDR3 DNA reads TGTGCCAGCAGTTTTATCACTAGCGGGTCCACAGATACGCAGTATTTT. This codes for CASSFITSGSTDTQYF. Complete variable domain (other parts from reference TRBV28 and TRBJ2-3): DVKVTQSSRYLVKRTGEKVFLECVQDMDHENMFWYRQDPGLGLRLIYFSYDVKMKEKGDIPEGYSVSREKKERFSLILESASTNQTSMYLCASSFITSGSTDTQYFGPGTRLTVL.

The CDR3 bases are TGTGCCAGCAGCTTAGCGGAAAGGGGCTCCTACAATGAGCAGTTCTTC. Encoded protein: CASSLAERGSYNEQFF. The chain recombines TRBV7-9 with TRBJ2-1, with D maybe TRBD1 (5 bases). CDR3 size: 16 residues. The V end lost 0 bases, the J end lost 0 bases, and 9 bases lay between the germline ends. Looked up from germline, CDR1 is SEHNR and CDR2 is FQNEAQ (reference sequence).

The table lists this clone with a few counts. The V call is TRBV7-8, the J call TRBJ1-6, with D tentatively TRBD1 (5 bases). With 1 base removed from V and 0 bases from J, the gap between germline ends came to 10 bases. The length of the CDR3 is 17 residues. Germline CDR1 and CDR2: SGHVS and FQNEAQ. CDR3 in amino acids: CASSLDRISSYNSPLHF. CDR3 DNA: TGTGCCAGCAGCTTAGACAGGATAAGCTCCTATAATTCACCCCTCCACTTT.

This sequence joins TRBV4-1 and TRBJ1-4; a weak D match, TRBD1 (5 bases). Germline V gives CDR1 MGHRA, CDR2 YSYEKL. V shed 3 bases and J shed 2 bases, with 7 bases lying between them. The CDR3 contains 14 residues. The CDR3 region is CASSQTATNEKLFF. For the CDR3, the DNA is TGCGCCAGCAGCCAGACAGCGACTAATGAAAAACTGTTTTTT.

The chain uses TRBV21-1 and TRBJ1-2; TRBD1, the table's D call, was not compared with the DNA. TRBV21-1 is classified as a pseudogene. The CDR3 spans 19 residues. CDR3 nucleotide sequence: TGTGCCAGCAGCAAAGGTCCAAACAGGGGTTCCCCCCCTAACTATGGCTACACCTTC. Translated: CASSKGPNRGSPPNYGYTF.

This chain joins TRBV7-8 and TRBJ1-2, with 8 bases identical to TRBD1. V was clipped by 5 bases and J by 5 bases; unmatched bases: 7. CDR3 length equals 14 residues. Germline V gives CDR1 SGHVS, CDR2 FQNEAQ. CDR3 sequence: CASSPGQDPYGYTF. The CDR3 nucleotides are TGTGCCAGCAGCCCGGGACAGGACCCTTATGGCTACACCTTC.

The gene calls are TRBV5-6 and TRBJ2-7, with D perhaps matching TRBD1 or TRBD2 (5 bases each). This CDR3 is built from 15 residues. Per germline, CDR1 SGHDT and CDR2 YYEEEE. V was trimmed by 4 bases and J by 5 bases, leaving 19 bases between them. CDR3 in DNA: TGTGCCAGCAGCGACTCGGGACGCCGCCTGGACGAGCAGTACTTC. It specifies CASSDSGRRLDEQYF.

This chain joins TRBV15 and TRBJ2-3, with D tentatively TRBD2 (5 bases). Germline CDR1 reads LNHNV; CDR2 reads YYDKDF (reference sequence). The length of the CDR3 is 15 residues. Trimming cost V 3 bases and J 3 bases, with 13 bases left between them. DNA for the CDR3: TGTGCCACCAGCAGTACTAGACGGGGAACAGATACGCAGTATTTT. Translating it yields CATSSTRRGTDTQYF.

The chain uses TRBV11-2 and TRBJ2-3; D not resolved. Trimming shortened V by 0 bases and J by 7 bases, and 5 bases separated the two germline ends. This CDR3 comprises 12 residues. Germline V gives CDR1 SGHAT, CDR2 FQNNGV. The CDR3 region is CASSLDDHTQYF. Here the CDR3 DNA reads TGTGCCAGCAGCTTAGACGACCATACGCAGTATTTT.

The V call is TRBV4-3, the J call TRBJ2-1; D uncertain. Germline V gene sequence: CDR1 LGHNA, CDR2 YSLEER. The CDR3 is made up of 14 amino acids. V lost 2 bases and J 2 bases, leaving 7 bases between the germline ends. As DNA, the CDR3 is TGCGCCAGCAGCCAACCGGATGCCTACAATGAGCAGTTCTTC. It specifies CASSQPDAYNEQFF.

V is TRBV27 and J is TRBJ1-2, with D perhaps TRBD1 (5 bases). The CDR3 has 14 amino acids. Germline lookup yields CDR1 MNHEY and CDR2 SMNVEV (reference sequence). Trimming removed 5 bases from V and 5 bases from J, with 15 bases in between. The CDR3 region is CASSPTGTGYGYTF. In nucleotides, the CDR3 is TGTGCCAGCAGTCCAACCGGGACGGGTTATGGCTACACCTTC.

This clone was detected once. The rearrangement uses TRBV4-3 and TRBJ1-5, with no clear D. Trimming shortened V by 0 bases and J by 1 base, and 4 bases separated the two germline ends. The CDR3 covers 14 residues. CDR1 and CDR2 (germline): LGHNA, YSLEER. CDR3 amino acids: CASSQDNSNQPQHF. CDR3 DNA sequence: TGCGCCAGCAGCCAAGATAACAGCAATCAGCCCCAGCATTTT.

The chain uses TRBV7-6 and TRBJ1-3; no reliable D call. This CDR3 comprises 16 residues. V lost 0 bases and J lost 0, with 9 bases in between. Germline V CDR1 and CDR2: SGHVS, FNYEAQ. Here the CDR3 reads CASSLAGFFSGNTIYF. CDR3 nucleotides: TGTGCCAGCAGCTTAGCCGGGTTTTTCTCTGGAAACACCATATATTTT.

The chain uses TRBV29-1 and TRBJ1-2; D is unresolved. Germline-derived CDR1 and CDR2 are SQVTM and ANQGSEA. The V end lost 5 bases, the J end lost 2 bases, and 15 bases lay between the germline ends. The CDR3 is 14 amino acids. This CDR3 is CSVFSGDPNYGYTF. As DNA, the CDR3 is TGCAGCGTTTTCTCCGGGGATCCCAACTATGGCTACACCTTC. The variable domain in full, with the rest retrieved from reference TRBV29-1 and TRBJ1-2, is SAVISQKPSRDICQRGTSLTIQCQVDSQVTMMFWYRQQPGQSLTLIATANQGSEATYESGFVIDKFPISRPNLTFSTLTVSNMSPEDSSIYLCSVFSGDPNYGYTFGSGTRLTVV.

The sample holds a few counts of this clone. The CDR3 DNA follows: TGCAGCGTCGCGGACAGGTTCTATGGCTACACCTTC. As protein: CSVADRFYGYTF. The rearrangement joins TRBV29-1 to TRBJ1-2, with 7 bases lining up with TRBD1. Germline V gives CDR1 SQVTM, CDR2 ANQGSEA. This CDR3 comprises 12 residues. V was clipped by 6 bases and J by 4 bases; unmatched bases: 5.

The sample holds a few counts of this clone. The gene calls are TRBV12-5 and TRBJ1-5; D unclear. CDR3 size: 13 residues. With 4 bases removed from V and 7 bases from J, the gap between germline ends came to 11 bases. CDR1 and CDR2 (germline): LGHNT, FRNRAP. This CDR3 is CASGSGVNQPQHF. The CDR3 region has the DNA TGTGCTAGTGGTTCCGGCGTGAACCAGCCCCAGCATTTT.